This T cell receptor beta chain was observed in a study of cytomegalovirus exposure and HLA in healthy donors. Notes on the study in general: CMV serostatus was the sole immune exposure data available. With later analysis, a missense DCLRE1C variant became linked to TCR beta V- and J-gene trimming. It was reported that the classifier diagnosed cytomegalovirus status with high specificity and sensitivity in both the original and validation cohorts.

In the case of this clone: Its antigen is unknown.

The CDR3 totals 15 residues. Germline values: CDR1 LGHNA, CDR2 YNFKEQ. 60 Vbeta and 13 Jbeta primers were used in PCR. The repertoire was sequenced with immunoSEQ multiplex PCR; TCRdb's copy has only in-frame clones and lacks some. This sample yields approximately 150,000 clones, of which approximately 84% are seen a single time; 9% to 10% belongs to the top ten. This clonotype was sampled from a woman aged 60-70 years in good health and CMV-seropositive. This chain uses TRBV4-2 with TRBJ2-5; 9 bases agree with TRBD2. The DNA end lines up better with TRBJ2-7; the J call may be wrong. Source material: PBMCs. The CDR3 spells CASRLTSGGSYEQYF. In DNA form, the CDR3 reads TGTGCCAGCAGGCTGACTAGCGGAGGCTCCTACGAGCAGTACTTC.